These 2 T cell receptor beta chains originate from one sample sequenced in a study of identifying expanded T cells in peripheral blood. Sequenced by immunoSEQ multiplex PCR; TCRdb stores in-frame clones only, minus some. The repertoire has roughly 120,000 clones, about 88% of them found once; the top ten carry around 8.2%. Sequenced input: blood. These receptors all come from a person aged 18 to 75 in good health.

The chain couples TRBV11-2 to TRBJ1-1; D might be TRBD1 (5 bases). Between the trimmed V and J ends, which lost 6 bases and 0 bases, there was a span of 17 bases. Germline-derived CDR1 and CDR2 are SGHAT and FQNNGV. The CDR3 covers 16 residues. CDR3 protein: CASRDIDGAMNTEAFF. The CDR3 nucleotides are TGTGCCAGCAGGGATATCGACGGGGCCATGAACACTGAAGCTTTCTTT.

The V call is TRBV5-1, the J call TRBJ2-7; 9 bases line up with TRBD2. Germline CDR1 SGHRS, CDR2 YFSETQ. Trimming at V came to 6 bases and at J to 5 bases, leaving 12 bases not matched to a gene. CDR3 size: 15 residues. The CDR3 sequence is CASTNTAGGPDEQYF. The CDR3 DNA reads as TGCGCCAGCACCAACACGGCGGGAGGGCCCGACGAGCAGTACTTC.